Listed here is a single T cell receptor beta chain. The CDR3 totals 16 residues. J lost 9 bases, V lost 7 bases, and 19 bases had no gene match. From germline, CDR1 is SGHDT and CDR2 YYEEEE. The donors were part of the validation cohort of more than 90 subjects. That cohort was separate from the first cohort, which comprised several hundred subjects. This sample stems from a study of cytomegalovirus exposure and HLA in healthy donors. The repertoire was sequenced with immunoSEQ multiplex PCR; TCRdb's copy has only in-frame clones and lacks some. Here the sample spans 85,000 to 120,000 clones, just under 95% being singletons.

This receptor was identified in a woman aged 18-29 years in good health and CMV-seronegative. The sequenced sample consisted of PBMCs. The chain uses TRBV5-6 and TRBJ1-1; 9 bases match TRBD1. For the CDR3, the DNA is TGTGCCAGCCTAGCAATTACAGGGGGCGCAACCGGAAAAGCTTTCTTT. Protein product: CASLAITGGATGKAFF.